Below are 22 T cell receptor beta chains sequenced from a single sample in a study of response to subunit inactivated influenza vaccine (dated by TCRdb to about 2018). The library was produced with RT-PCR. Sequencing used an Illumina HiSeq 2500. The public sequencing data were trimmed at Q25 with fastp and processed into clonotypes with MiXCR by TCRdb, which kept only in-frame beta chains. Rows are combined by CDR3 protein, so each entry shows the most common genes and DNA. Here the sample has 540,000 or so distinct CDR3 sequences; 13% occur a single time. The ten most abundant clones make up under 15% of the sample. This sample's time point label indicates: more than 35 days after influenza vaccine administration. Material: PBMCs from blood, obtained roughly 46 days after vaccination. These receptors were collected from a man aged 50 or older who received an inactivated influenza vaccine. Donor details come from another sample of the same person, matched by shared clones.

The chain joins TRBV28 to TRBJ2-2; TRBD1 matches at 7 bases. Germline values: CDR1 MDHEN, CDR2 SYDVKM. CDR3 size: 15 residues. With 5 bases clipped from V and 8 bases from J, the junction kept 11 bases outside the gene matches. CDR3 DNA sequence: TGTGCCAGCAGTCCCCTAGACAGGGAGAGTGGGGAGCTGTTTTTT. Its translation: CASSPLDRESGELFF.

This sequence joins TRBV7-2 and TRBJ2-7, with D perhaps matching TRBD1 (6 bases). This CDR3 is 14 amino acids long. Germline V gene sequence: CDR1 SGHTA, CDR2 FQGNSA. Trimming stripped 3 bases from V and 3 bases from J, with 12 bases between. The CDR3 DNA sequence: TGTGCCAGCAGCTTCGGCCTACAGGGCTACGAGCAGTACTTC. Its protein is CASSFGLQGYEQYF.

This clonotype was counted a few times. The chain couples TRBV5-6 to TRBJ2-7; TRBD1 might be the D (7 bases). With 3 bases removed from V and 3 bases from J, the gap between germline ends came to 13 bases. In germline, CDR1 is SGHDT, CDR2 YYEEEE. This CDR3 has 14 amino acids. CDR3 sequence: CASSWGDSVYEQYF. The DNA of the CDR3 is TGTGCCAGCAGCTGGGGGGACAGTGTCTACGAGCAGTACTTC.

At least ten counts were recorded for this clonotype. In DNA, the CDR3 is TGTGCCAGCAGTCTCCGGGCTGGCAATGAGCAGTTCTTC. This translates into CASSLRAGNEQFF. The V and J genes are TRBV12-3 or TRBV12-4 and TRBJ2-1; D not certain. Trimming removed 5 bases from V and 6 bases from J, with 11 bases in between. The CDR3 is made up of 13 amino acids.

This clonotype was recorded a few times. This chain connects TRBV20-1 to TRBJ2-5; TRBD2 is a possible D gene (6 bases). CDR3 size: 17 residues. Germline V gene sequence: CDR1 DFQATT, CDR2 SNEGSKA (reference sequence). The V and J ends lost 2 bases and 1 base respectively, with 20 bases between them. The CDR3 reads CSARPRRTIPLQETQYF. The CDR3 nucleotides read TGCAGTGCTAGACCCCGACGGACTATTCCTCTCCAAGAGACCCAGTACTTC.

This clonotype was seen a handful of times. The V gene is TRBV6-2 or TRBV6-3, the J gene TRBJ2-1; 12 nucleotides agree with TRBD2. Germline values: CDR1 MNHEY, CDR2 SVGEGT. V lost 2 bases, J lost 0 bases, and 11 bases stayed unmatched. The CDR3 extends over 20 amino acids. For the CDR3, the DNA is TGTGCCAGCAGTTACCCCTCGGGACTAGCGGGCGAAAGCTCCTACAATGAGCAGTTCTTC. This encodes CASSYPSGLAGESSYNEQFF.

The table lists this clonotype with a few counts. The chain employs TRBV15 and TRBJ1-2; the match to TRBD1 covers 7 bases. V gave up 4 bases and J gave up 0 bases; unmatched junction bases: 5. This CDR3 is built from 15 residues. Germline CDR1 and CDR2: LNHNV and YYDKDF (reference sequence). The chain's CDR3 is CATSKRQGTNYGYTF. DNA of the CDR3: TGTGCCACCAGCAAAAGACAGGGAACTAACTATGGCTACACCTTC.

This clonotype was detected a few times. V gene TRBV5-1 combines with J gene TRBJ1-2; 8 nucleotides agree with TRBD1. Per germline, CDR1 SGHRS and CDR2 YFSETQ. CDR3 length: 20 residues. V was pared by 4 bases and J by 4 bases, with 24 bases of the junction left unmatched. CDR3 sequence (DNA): TGCGCCAGCAGCCCAATAGGGTTCGTCGCAGGGGGCTTGGTTGGCTATGGCTACACCTTC. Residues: CASSPIGFVAGGLVGYGYTF.

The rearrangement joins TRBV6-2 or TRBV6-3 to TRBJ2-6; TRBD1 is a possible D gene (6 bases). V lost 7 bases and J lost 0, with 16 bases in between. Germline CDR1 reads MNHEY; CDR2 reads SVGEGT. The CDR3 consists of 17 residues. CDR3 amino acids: CASKLTGPGSGANVLTF. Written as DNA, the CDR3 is TGTGCCAGCAAGTTGACAGGTCCAGGCTCTGGGGCCAACGTCCTGACTTTC.

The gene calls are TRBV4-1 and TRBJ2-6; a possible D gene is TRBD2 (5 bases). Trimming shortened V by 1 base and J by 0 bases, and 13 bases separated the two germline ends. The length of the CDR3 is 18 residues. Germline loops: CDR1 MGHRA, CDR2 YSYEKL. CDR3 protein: CASSQGWLRDSGANVLTF. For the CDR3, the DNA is TGCGCCAGCAGCCAAGGATGGCTGAGGGACTCTGGGGCCAACGTCCTGACTTTC.

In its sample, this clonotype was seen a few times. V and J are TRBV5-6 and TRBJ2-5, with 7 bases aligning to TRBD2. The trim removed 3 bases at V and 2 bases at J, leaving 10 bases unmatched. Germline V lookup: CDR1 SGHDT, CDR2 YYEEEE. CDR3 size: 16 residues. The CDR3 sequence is CASSSRTRTQQETQYF. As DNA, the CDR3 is TGTGCCAGCAGCTCTCGGACTAGGACCCAGCAAGAGACCCAGTACTTC. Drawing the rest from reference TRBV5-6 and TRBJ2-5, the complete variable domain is DAGVTQSPTHLIKTRGQQVTLRCSPKSGHDTVSWYQQALGQGPQFIFQYYEEEERQRGNFPDRFSGHQFPNYSSELNVNALLLGDSALYLCASSSRTRTQQETQYFGPGTRLLVL.

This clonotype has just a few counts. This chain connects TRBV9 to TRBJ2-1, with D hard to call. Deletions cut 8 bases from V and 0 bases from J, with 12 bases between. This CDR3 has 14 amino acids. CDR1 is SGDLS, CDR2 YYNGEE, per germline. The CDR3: CASTADISYNEQFF. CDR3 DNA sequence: TGTGCCAGTACGGCAGATATCTCCTACAATGAGCAGTTCTTC.

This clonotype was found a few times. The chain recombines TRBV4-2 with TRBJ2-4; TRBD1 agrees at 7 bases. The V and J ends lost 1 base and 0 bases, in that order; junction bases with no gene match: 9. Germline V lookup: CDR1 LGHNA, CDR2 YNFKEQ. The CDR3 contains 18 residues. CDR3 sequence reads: CASSQVVGQNLAKNIQYF. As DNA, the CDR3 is TGTGCCAGCAGCCAAGTGGTGGGACAGAACCTAGCCAAAAACATTCAGTACTTC.

CDR3 DNA sequence: TGTGCCAGCAGCCGAGGACTTCTCGAGCAGTACTTC. The encoded protein is CASSRGLLEQYF. V usage is TRBV12-3 or TRBV12-4 and J usage is TRBJ2-7, with TRBD2 as a possible D gene (5 bases). The CDR3 spans 12 residues. With 6 bases removed from V and 6 bases from J, the gap between germline ends came to 12 bases.

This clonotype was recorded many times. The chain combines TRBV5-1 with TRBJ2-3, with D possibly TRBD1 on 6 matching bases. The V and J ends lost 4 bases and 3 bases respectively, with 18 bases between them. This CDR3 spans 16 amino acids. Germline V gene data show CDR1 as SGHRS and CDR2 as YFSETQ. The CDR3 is CASSRLKQGSTDTQYF. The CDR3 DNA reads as TGCGCCAGCAGCCGACTCAAACAGGGTTCTACAGATACGCAGTATTTT.

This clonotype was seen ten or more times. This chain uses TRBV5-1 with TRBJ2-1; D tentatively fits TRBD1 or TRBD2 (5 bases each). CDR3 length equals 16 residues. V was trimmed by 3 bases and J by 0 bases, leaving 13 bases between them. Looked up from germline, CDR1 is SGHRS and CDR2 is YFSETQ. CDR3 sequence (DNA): TGCGCCAGCAGCTCGGGGCGCCTGAACTCCTACAATGAGCAGTTCTTC. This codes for CASSSGRLNSYNEQFF.

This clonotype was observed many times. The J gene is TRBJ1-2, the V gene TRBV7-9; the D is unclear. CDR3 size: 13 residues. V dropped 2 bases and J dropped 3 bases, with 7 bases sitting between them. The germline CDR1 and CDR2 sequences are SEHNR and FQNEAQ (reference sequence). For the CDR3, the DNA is TGTGCCAGCAGCTTAAGGAGTGACTATGGCTACACCTTC. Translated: CASSLRSDYGYTF.

CDR3 sequence (DNA): TGTGCCAGCAGCCCTCCGACAGGGGAGTACAATGAGCAGTTCTTC. It codes for CASSPPTGEYNEQFF. This sequence joins TRBV12-3 or TRBV12-4 and TRBJ2-1; TRBD1 aligns across 8 bases. V was pared by 6 bases and J by 4 bases, with 8 bases of the junction left unmatched. This CDR3 region has 15 residues.

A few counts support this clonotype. In nucleotides, the CDR3 is TGCAGTGCTACAGGCGTTCTGGGCTACACCTTC. This encodes CSATGVLGYTF. The chain recombines TRBV20-1 with TRBJ1-2; D is undetermined. The germline V gene has CDR1 DFQATT and CDR2 SNEGSKA (reference sequence). This CDR3 is 11 amino acids long. Trimming took 4 bases from V and 8 from J, leaving 11 bases between them.

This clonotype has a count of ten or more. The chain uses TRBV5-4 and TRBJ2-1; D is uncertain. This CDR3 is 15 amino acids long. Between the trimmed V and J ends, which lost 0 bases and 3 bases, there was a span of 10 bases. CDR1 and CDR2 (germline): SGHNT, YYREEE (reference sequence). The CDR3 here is CASSLGQLGYNEQFF. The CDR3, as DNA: TGTGCCAGCAGCTTGGGCCAGTTGGGCTACAATGAGCAGTTCTTC.

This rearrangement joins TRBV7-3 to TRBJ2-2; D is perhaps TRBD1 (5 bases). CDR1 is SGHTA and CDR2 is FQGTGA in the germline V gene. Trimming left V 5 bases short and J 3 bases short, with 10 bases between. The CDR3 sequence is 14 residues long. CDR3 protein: CASSPARDTGELFF. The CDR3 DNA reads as TGTGCCAGCAGCCCGGCCAGGGACACCGGGGAGCTGTTTTTT.

The CDR3 is CASRKLEGLATDTQYF. CDR3 coding DNA: TGTGCCAGCAGGAAACTGGAGGGACTAGCGACAGATACGCAGTATTTT. The gene calls are TRBV11-2 and TRBJ2-3; 10 bases align to TRBD2. The CDR3 runs to 16 residues. Trimming at V came to 6 bases and at J to 3 bases, leaving 9 bases not matched to a gene. The germline gives CDR1 SGHAT, CDR2 FQNNGV.